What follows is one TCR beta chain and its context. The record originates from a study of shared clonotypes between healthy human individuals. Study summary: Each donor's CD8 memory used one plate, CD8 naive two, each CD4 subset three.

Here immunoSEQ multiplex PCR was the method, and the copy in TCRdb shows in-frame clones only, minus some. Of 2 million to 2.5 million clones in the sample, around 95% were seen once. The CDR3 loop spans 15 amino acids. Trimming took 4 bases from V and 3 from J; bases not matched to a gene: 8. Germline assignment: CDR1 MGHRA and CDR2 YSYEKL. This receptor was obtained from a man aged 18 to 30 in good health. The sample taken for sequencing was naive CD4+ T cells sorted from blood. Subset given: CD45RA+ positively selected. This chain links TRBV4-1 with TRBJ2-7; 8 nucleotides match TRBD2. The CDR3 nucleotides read TGCGCCAGCAGCCGGGAGAGCGGGAGTATCTACGAGCAGTACTTC. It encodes CASSRESGSIYEQYF.